Each of the 5 T cell receptor beta chains below was sequenced from the same sample in a study of blood T cell repertoires in COVID-19. TCRdb's table, derived via immunoSEQ multiplex PCR, lists solely in-frame clones and lacks some. Of a few hundred thousand clones listed, roughly 85% are singletons. The material sequenced was peripheral blood. The receptor source for this set is a woman younger than 35 with acute or convalescent COVID-19.

The chain recombines TRBV6-5 with TRBJ2-1, with 12 bases identical to TRBD2. The germline CDR1 and CDR2 sequences are MNHEY and SVGAGI. This CDR3 is 15 amino acids long. J lost 8 bases, V lost 5 bases, and 7 bases had no gene match. The CDR3, as DNA: TGTGCCAGCAGTAGACTAGCGGGAGCTGTCCATGAGCAGTTCTTC. This encodes CASSRLAGAVHEQFF.

This rearrangement joins TRBV11-2 to TRBJ2-1; 12 bases map to TRBD1. Per germline, CDR1 SGHAT and CDR2 FQNNGV. The J segment lost 8 bases and the V segment lost 4 bases, leaving 6 bases of the junction unmatched. The CDR3 is 15 amino acids. CDR3 DNA: TGTGCCAGCAGCTGGGACAGGGGGCGCAATTATGAGCAGTTCTTC. Translating it yields CASSWDRGRNYEQFF.

The gene calls are TRBV12-5 and TRBJ2-1; TRBD2 matches 9 bases. Per the germline V gene, CDR1 is LGHNT and CDR2 is FRNRAP. J was trimmed by 6 bases and V by 0 bases; bases with no gene match: 6. The CDR3 has 16 amino acids. The CDR3 bases are TGTGCTAGTGGTTTGGTACGGGCGGGAGGGCCCAATGAGCAGTTCTTC. Translating gives CASGLVRAGGPNEQFF.

The chain couples TRBV5-1 to TRBJ2-2; TRBD2 matches 7 bases. There are 15 residues in the CDR3. V shed 7 bases, J shed 2 bases, and the junction held 8 bases outside the gene matches. The V gene's germline CDR1 is SGHRS and CDR2 YFSETQ. CDR3 in DNA: TGCGCCAGCGTCGAAAGCGGGGCAAACACCGGGGAGCTGTTTTTT. It translates to CASVESGANTGELFF.

This clone was counted only a few times. Written as DNA, the CDR3 is TGCGCCAGCAGCCAAGAATCTACGCCGGGGGGGGTTAACTACGAGCAGTACTTC. This translates into CASSQESTPGGVNYEQYF. V is TRBV4-1 and J is TRBJ2-7; TRBD2 aligns across 8 bases. The germline V gene has CDR1 MGHRA and CDR2 YSYEKL. CDR3 length: 18 residues. The ends lost 0 bases at V and 3 bases at J; junction bases unmatched: 13.